The rows below give T cell receptor beta chains drawn from one sample of a study of blood T cells in healthy people across ages. Each CDR3 protein gets one entry after TCRdb re-called the 5' RACE reads with MiXCR. Seen here are over 550,000 distinct CDR3 sequences, approximately 30% observed once, and the top ten hold around 16%. The sequencing input was blood. The receptors here all came from an elderly woman in good health. The CDR3 runs from the conserved cysteine through the conserved F or W. The D gene is left open where the match is weak. Clone sizes are given selectively: once, few, many, or a class where the clone is expanded.

V: TRBV5-5; size: few; J: TRBJ1-5; D: NA; DNA: TGTACCAGCAGCCCGTTTGGGAATCAGCCCCAGCATTTT; CDR3: CTSSPFGNQPQHF
V: TRBV30; size: many; J: TRBJ2-4; D: NA; DNA: TGTGCGAGGAGAGGAGTCAAAAACATTCAGTACTTC; CDR3: CARRGVKNIQYF
V: TRBV30; size: many; J: TRBJ2-7; D: NA; DNA: TGTGCCGGGACAAGGGGAGGGTTTGCTGACGAGCAGTACTTC; CDR3: CAGTRGGFADEQYF
V: TRBV5-1; size: many; J: TRBJ2-1; D: TRBD2; DNA: TGCGCCAGCAGCCGCGGAGCGGGGGGCCGGAGCAATGAGCAGTTCTTC; CDR3: CASSRGAGGRSNEQFF
V: TRBV29-1; size: many; J: TRBJ2-7; D: TRBD2; DNA: TGCAGCGCGCACCGGGGGGGCAGCTACGAGCAGTACTTC; CDR3: CSAHRGGSYEQYF
V: TRBV6-1; size: NA; J: TRBJ2-7; D: NA; DNA: TGTGCCAGCACCCGGGCGCCAGGGGGGTTGTACGAGCAGTACTTC; CDR3: CASTRAPGGLYEQYF
V: TRBV27; size: once; J: TRBJ1-6; D: NA; DNA: TGTGCCAGCAGACAGGGTCTGAGTTCACCCCTCCACTTT; CDR3: CASRQGLSSPLHF
V: TRBV6-1; size: many; J: TRBJ1-4; D: NA; DNA: TGTGCCAGCAGTGAATATGGGGTCGGTAATGAAAAACTGTTTTTT; CDR3: CASSEYGVGNEKLFF
V: TRBV6-2/TRBV6-3; size: many; J: TRBJ2-1; D: NA; DNA: TGTGCCAGCAGAAGACGGGATCTCCAGGGTCAGAGTCATGAGCAGTTCTTC; CDR3: CASRRRDLQGQSHEQFF
V: TRBV11-2; size: NA; J: TRBJ2-7; D: NA; DNA: TGTGCCAGCAGCTTTGGAGGGGGCGATCTGCACGAGCAGTACTTC; CDR3: CASSFGGGDLHEQYF
V: TRBV5-1; size: many; J: TRBJ2-7; D: TRBD1; DNA: TGCGCCAGCAGCTCGGACAGGGGAGGGTACGAGCAGTACTTC; CDR3: CASSSDRGGYEQYF
V: TRBV2; size: NA; J: TRBJ2-5; D: NA; DNA: TGTGCCAGCAGAGAGAGGGGCAGGCAAGAGACCCAGTACTTC; CDR3: CASRERGRQETQYF
V: TRBV19; size: many; J: TRBJ2-5; D: NA; DNA: TGTGCCAGTAGTCCAACTTCGGGAGAGACCCAGTACTTC; CDR3: CASSPTSGETQYF
V: TRBV28; size: many; J: TRBJ2-7; D: TRBD1; DNA: TGTGCCAGCAGGAGACAGGGTGGGGTCCACGAGCAGTACTTC; CDR3: CASRRQGGVHEQYF
V: TRBV12-3/TRBV12-4; size: many; J: TRBJ1-5; D: TRBD1; DNA: TGTGCCAGCAGACGGACAGGTGGTGACAATCAGCCCCAGCATTTT; CDR3: CASRRTGGDNQPQHF
V: TRBV16; size: many; J: TRBJ2-7; D: NA; DNA: TGTGCCAGCAGACAATCCCAGGGACCCTACGAGCAGTACTTC; CDR3: CASRQSQGPYEQYF
V: TRBV3-1; size: NA; J: TRBJ1-3; D: NA; DNA: TGTGCCAGCAGCCAAGATCCCCTCGAAGGCACCATATATTTT; CDR3: CASSQDPLEGTIYF
V: TRBV7-9; size: many; J: TRBJ2-7; D: TRBD1; DNA: TGTGCCAGCAGCTTAGCCGGACAGGGGAGGGAGCAGTACTTC; CDR3: CASSLAGQGREQYF